This is a list of T cell receptor beta chains from one sample in a study of cytomegalovirus exposure and HLA in healthy donors. Sequencing used immunoSEQ multiplex PCR; TCRdb keeps in-frame clones, though not all of them. The sample has 150,000 to 180,000 clones; more than 75% are singletons. The sequenced sample was PBMCs. These receptors originate from a middle-aged woman in good health and CMV-seropositive. Each CDR3 is given with its conserved first and last residue. Fields, in order: clone size, D gene, J gene, V gene, CDR3 protein, CDR3 DNA. D genes are given only for firm matches. For some rows the clone size is stated as once, few or many, or as a class when expanded; others skip it.

.,.,TRBJ2-3,TRBV7-9,CASSSSTGSDTQYF,TGTGCCAGCAGCTCCTCTACAGGGTCAGATACGCAGTATTTT
once,TRBD2,TRBJ2-7,TRBV6-1,CASSEWSSGGRGKPYEQYF,TGTGCCAGCAGTGAATGGTCTAGCGGGGGTCGGGGGAAGCCCTACGAGCAGTACTTC
.,.,TRBJ1-1,TRBV6-5,CASSPQGALNTEAFF,TGTGCCAGCAGCCCACAGGGTGCGTTAAACACTGAAGCTTTCTTT
.,.,TRBJ1-1,TRBV19,CASSITGLGTEAFF,TGTGCCAGTAGTATTACAGGGTTGGGCACTGAAGCTTTCTTT
.,.,TRBJ1-4,TRBV11-3,CASSLDSVKLFF,TGTGCCAGCAGCTTAGATTCCGTCAAACTGTTTTTT
.,.,TRBJ1-1,TRBV7-8,CASSLAAGLVTEAFF,TGTGCCAGCAGCTTAGCGGCAGGGTTGGTCACTGAAGCTTTCTTT
.,TRBD1,TRBJ1-1,TRBV7-2,CASSLGGGGSTEAFF,TGTGCCAGCAGCTTAGGCGGAGGGGGCAGCACTGAAGCTTTCTTT
once,TRBD2,TRBJ2-7,TRBV4-2,CASSQDSLAGVVEQYF,TGTGCCAGCAGCCAAGATTCGCTAGCGGGAGTGGTCGAGCAGTACTTC
.,.,TRBJ1-2,TRBV27,CASSRGGGYGYTF,TGTGCCAGCAGTCGAGGGGGGGGCTATGGCTACACCTTC
.,TRBD2,TRBJ2-3,TRBV19,CASSDRTSADTQYF,TGTGCCAGTAGTGATCGGACTAGTGCAGATACGCAGTATTTT
.,.,TRBJ1-2,TRBV9,CASSVAGQGSYGYTF,TGTGCCAGCAGCGTAGCTGGGCAGGGCAGCTATGGCTACACCTTC
once,TRBD1,TRBJ1-4,TRBV28,CASSFRQGREKLFF,TGTGCCAGCAGTTTCCGACAGGGGCGTGAAAAACTGTTTTTT